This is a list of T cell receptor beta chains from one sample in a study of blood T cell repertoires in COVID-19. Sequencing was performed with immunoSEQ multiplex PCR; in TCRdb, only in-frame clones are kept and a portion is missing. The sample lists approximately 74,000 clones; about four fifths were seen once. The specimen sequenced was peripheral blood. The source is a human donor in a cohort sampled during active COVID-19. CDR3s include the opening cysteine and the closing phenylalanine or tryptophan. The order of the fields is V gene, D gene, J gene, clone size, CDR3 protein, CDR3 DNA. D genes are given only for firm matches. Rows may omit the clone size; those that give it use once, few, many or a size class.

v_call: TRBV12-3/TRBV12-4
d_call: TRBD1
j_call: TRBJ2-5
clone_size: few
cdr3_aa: CASNEGTGETQYF
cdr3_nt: TGTGCCAGCAATGAGGGGACAGGCGAGACCCAGTACTTC

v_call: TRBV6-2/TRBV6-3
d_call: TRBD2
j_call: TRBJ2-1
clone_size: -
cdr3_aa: CASSYSALLAGATYNEQFF
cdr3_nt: TGTGCCAGCAGTTACTCGGCGCTACTAGCGGGAGCCACCTACAATGAGCAGTTCTTC

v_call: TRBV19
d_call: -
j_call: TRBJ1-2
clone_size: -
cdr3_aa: CASSFLNNYGYTF
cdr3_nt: TGTGCCAGTAGTTTTTTAAATAACTATGGCTACACCTTC

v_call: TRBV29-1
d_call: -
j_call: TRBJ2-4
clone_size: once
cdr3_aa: CSVDEGTYKNIQYF
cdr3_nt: TGCAGCGTTGACGAGGGAACCTACAAAAACATTCAGTACTTC

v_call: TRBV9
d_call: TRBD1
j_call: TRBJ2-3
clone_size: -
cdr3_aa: CASAPSYRGDTDTQYF
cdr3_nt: TGTGCCAGCGCGCCTTCATACAGGGGTGATACAGATACGCAGTATTTT

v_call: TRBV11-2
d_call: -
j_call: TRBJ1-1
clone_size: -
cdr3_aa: CASSFREATEAFF
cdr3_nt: TGTGCCAGCAGTTTCAGGGAGGCCACTGAAGCTTTCTTT

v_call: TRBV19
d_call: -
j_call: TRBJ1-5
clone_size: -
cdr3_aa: CASKAADNQPQHF
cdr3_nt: TGTGCCAGTAAGGCAGCGGACAATCAGCCCCAGCATTTT

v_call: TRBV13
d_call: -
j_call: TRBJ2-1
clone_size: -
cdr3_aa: CASSLEGVTYNEQFF
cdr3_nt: TGTGCCAGCAGCTTAGAGGGGGTAACCTACAATGAGCAGTTCTTC

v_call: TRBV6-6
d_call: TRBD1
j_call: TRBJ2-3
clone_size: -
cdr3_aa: CASSDRELGTDTQYF
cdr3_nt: TGTGCCAGCAGCGACAGGGAGTTGGGCACAGATACGCAGTATTTT

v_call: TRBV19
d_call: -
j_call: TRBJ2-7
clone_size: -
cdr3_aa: CASSIGSRGGYGEQYF
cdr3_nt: TGTGCCAGTAGTATAGGAAGCCGAGGAGGGTACGGCGAGCAGTACTTC

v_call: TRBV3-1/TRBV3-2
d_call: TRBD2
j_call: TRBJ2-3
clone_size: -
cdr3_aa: CASSRGTSGFTDTQYF
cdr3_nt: TGTGCCAGCAGCCGGGGGACTAGCGGCTTCACAGATACGCAGTATTTT

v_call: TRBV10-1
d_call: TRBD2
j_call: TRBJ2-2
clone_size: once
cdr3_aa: CASSSSGGNTGELFF
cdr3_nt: TGCGCCAGCAGTTCCAGCGGGGGGAACACCGGGGAGCTGTTTTTT

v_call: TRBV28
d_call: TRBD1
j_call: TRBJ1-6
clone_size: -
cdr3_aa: CASCQLWDSRFVGNSPLHF
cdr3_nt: TGTGCCAGCTGTCAATTATGGGACAGTCGATTTGTGGGCAATTCACCCCTCCACTTT

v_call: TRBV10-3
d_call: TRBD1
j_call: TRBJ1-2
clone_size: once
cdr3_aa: CAISAPQGNYGYTF
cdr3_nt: TGTGCCATCAGTGCCCCACAGGGGAACTATGGCTACACCTTC

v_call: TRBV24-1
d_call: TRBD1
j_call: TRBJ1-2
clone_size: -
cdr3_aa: CATSDRGTGGKSGYTF
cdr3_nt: TGTGCCACCAGTGATAGGGGAACAGGGGGCAAGTCTGGCTACACCTTC

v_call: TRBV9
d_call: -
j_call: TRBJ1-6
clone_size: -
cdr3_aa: CASSVGTANNSPLHF
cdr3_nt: TGTGCCAGCAGCGTAGGTACAGCAAATAATTCACCCCTCCACTTT

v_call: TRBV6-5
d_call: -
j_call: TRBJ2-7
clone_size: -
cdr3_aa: CASSYKGFPYEQYF
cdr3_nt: TGTGCCAGCAGTTACAAGGGGTTTCCCTACGAGCAGTACTTC

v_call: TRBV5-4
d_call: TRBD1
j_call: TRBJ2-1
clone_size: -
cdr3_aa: CASSSPGQGNNEQFF
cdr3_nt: TGTGCCAGCAGCTCCCCGGGACAGGGAAACAATGAGCAGTTCTTC

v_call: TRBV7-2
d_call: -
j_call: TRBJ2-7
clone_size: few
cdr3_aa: CASSVRDPTYEQYF
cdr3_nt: TGTGCCAGCAGCGTCCGGGATCCGACCTACGAGCAGTACTTC

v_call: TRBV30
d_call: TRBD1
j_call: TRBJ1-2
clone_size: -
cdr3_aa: CAWSPGTGMANGYTF
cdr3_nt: TGTGCCTGGAGTCCCGGGACAGGGATGGCGAATGGCTACACCTTC